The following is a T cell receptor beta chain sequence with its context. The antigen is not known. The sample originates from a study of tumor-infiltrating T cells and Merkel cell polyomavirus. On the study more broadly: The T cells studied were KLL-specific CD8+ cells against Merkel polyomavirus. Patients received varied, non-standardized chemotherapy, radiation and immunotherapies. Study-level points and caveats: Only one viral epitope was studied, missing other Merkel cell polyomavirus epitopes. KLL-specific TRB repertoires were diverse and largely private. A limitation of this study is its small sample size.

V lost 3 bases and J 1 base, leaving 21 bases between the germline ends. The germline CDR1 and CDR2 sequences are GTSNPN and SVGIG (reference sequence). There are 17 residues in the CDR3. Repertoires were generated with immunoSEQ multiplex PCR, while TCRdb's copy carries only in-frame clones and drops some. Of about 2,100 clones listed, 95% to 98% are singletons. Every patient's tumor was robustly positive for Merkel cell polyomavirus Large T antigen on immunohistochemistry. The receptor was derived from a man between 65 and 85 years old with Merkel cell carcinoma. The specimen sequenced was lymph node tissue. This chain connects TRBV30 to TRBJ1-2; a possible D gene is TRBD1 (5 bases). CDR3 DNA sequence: TGTGCCTGGAGGGGACGGGGAGGCTCGGCGGGTAACTATGGCTACACCTTC. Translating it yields CAWRGRGGSAGNYGYTF.